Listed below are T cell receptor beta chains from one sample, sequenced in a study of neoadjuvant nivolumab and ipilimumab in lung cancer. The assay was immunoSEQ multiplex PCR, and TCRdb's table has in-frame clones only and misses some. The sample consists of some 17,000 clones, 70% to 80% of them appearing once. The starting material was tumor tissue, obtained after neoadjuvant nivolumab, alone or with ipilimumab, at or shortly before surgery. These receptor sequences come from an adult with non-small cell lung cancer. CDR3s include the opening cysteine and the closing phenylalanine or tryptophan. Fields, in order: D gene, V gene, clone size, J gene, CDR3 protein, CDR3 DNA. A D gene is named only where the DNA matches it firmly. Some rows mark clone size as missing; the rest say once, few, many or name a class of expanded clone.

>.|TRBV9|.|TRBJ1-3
CASSVVAGAGNTIYF
TGTGCCAGCAGCGTAGTGGCAGGGGCCGGAAACACCATATATTTT
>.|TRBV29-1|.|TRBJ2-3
CSVGLDGRTDTQYF
TGCAGCGTTGGATTGGACGGTAGGACAGATACGCAGTATTTT
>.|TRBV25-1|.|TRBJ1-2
CASSESGRNYGYTF
TGTGCCAGCAGTGAAAGTGGCAGGAACTATGGCTACACCTTC
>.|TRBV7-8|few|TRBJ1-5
CASSRRDLNPLVPQHF
TGTGCCAGCAGCCGACGGGACCTTAACCCGCTAGTTCCCCAGCATTTT
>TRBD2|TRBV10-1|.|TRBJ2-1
CASSPGLAGGHNEQFF
TGCGCCAGCAGTCCGGGACTAGCGGGGGGGCACAATGAGCAGTTCTTC
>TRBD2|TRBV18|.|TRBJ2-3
CASSPPGLAVTDTQYF
TGTGCCAGCTCACCCCCGGGACTAGCGGTTACAGATACGCAGTATTTT
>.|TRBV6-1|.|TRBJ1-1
CASSETQGSTEAFF
TGTGCCAGCAGTGAGACTCAGGGAAGCACTGAAGCTTTCTTT
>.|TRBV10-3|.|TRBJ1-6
CAIRGNQWGGVNSPLHF
TGTGCCATCAGGGGAAACCAGTGGGGAGGGGTCAATTCACCCCTCCACTTT
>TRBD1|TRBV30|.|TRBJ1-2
CAQKGQGEAGYTF
TGTGCCCAAAAGGGACAGGGGGAGGCTGGCTACACCTTC
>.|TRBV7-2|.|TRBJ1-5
CASSLAGFNQPQHF
TGTGCCAGCAGCTTAGCAGGGTTCAATCAGCCCCAGCATTTT
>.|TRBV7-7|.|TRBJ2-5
CASSTMGLGETQYF
TGTGCTAGCAGCACCATGGGCCTAGGGGAGACCCAGTACTTC
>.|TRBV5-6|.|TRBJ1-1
CASSPLGEMNTEAFF
TGTGCCAGCAGCCCCCTGGGAGAGATGAACACTGAAGCTTTCTTT
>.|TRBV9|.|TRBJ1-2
CASSSSSTGSGYTF
TGTGCCAGCAGCTCCTCAAGTACAGGGTCCGGCTACACCTTC
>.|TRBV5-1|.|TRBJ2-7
CASRRGRDIYEQYF
TGCGCCAGCAGACGGGGCAGGGACATATACGAGCAGTACTTC
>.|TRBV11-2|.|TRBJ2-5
CASSPGRIWGTQYF
TGTGCCAGCAGCCCCGGTAGGATCTGGGGGACCCAGTACTTC
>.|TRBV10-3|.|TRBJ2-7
CAISDQLGHLAYEQYF
TGTGCCATCAGTGACCAGTTAGGACACCTTGCCTACGAGCAGTACTTC
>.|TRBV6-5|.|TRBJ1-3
CASKAQSGNTIYF
TGTGCCAGCAAGGCACAATCTGGAAACACCATATATTTT
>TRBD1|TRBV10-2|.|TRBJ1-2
CASSELAGGAEGYTF
TGCGCCAGCAGTGAGTTGGCAGGGGGCGCGGAGGGCTACACCTTC
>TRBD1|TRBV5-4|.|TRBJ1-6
CASSLDRGNSPLHF
TGTGCCAGCAGCTTGGACAGGGGAAATTCACCCCTCCACTTT
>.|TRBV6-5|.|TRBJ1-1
CASSAKAGGTEAFF
TGTGCCAGCAGCGCCAAAGCCGGGGGGACTGAAGCTTTCTTT
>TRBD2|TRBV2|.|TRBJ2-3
CASSERDGGATDTQYF
TGTGCCAGCAGTGAAAGGGACGGGGGGGCGACAGATACGCAGTATTTT
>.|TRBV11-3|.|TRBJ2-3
CASSSDWGDTQYF
TGTGCCAGCAGCTCCGACTGGGGAGATACGCAGTATTTT
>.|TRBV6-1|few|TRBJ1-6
CASSEGGGSVSPLHF
TGTGCCAGCAGTGAAGGTGGTGGTTCGGTTTCACCCCTCCACTTT
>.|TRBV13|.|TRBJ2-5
CASSLGAGQETQYF
TGTGCCAGCAGCTTAGGGGCGGGACAAGAGACCCAGTACTTC
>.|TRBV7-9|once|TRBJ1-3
CASSLGSGSGNTIYF
TGTGCCAGCAGCTTAGGTTCAGGGAGTGGAAACACCATATATTTT
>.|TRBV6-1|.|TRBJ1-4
CASSEAGRTTNEKLFF
TGTGCCAGCAGTGAAGCGGGCAGAACAACTAATGAAAAACTGTTTTTT
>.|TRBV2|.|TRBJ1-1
CAFRGSYTEAFF
TGTGCCTTTAGGGGGTCATACACTGAAGCTTTCTTT
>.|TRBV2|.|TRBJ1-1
CASREVNTEAFF
TGTGCCAGCAGAGAAGTAAACACTGAAGCTTTCTTT
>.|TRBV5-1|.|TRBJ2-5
CASSPEYRFIETQYF
TGCGCCAGCAGCCCTGAATACAGGTTTATTGAGACCCAGTACTTC
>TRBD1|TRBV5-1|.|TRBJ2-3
CASSLASRGDTQYF
TGCGCCAGCAGCCTCGCCTCCAGGGGGGATACGCAGTATTTT
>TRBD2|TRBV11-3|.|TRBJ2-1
CASSSSASGAEQFF
TGTGCCAGCAGCTCAAGTGCTAGCGGTGCCGAGCAGTTCTTC
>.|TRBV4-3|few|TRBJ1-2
CASSPRDGGGGYTF
TGCGCCAGCAGCCCCCGGGACGGGGGGGGTGGCTACACCTTC
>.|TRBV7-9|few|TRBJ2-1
CASSSGSGRSYNEQFF
TGTGCCAGCTCTTCCGGGTCAGGACGGTCCTACAATGAGCAGTTCTTC